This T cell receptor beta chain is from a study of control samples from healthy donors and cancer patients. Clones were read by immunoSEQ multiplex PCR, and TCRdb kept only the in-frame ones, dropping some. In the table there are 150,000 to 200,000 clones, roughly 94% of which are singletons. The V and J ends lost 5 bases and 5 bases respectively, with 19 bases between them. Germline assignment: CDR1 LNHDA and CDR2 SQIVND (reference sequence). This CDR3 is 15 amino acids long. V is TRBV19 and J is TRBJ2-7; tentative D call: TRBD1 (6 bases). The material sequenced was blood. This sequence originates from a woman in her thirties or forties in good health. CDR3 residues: CASSPRAARGNEQYF. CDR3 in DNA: TGTGCCAGTAGTCCGCGCGCGGCCAGGGGAAACGAGCAGTACTTC.